The rows below give T cell receptor beta chains drawn from one sample of a study of T cell repertoires in cytomegalovirus infection. TCRdb re-analysed the reads in MiXCR, keeping a single row per CDR3 protein. This table has 20,000 to 25,000 distinct CDR3 sequences, approximately 46% appearing once. These TCRs are of unknown antigen specificity. Source: CD8+ T cells from cultured PBMCs, taken from culture after CMV antigen stimulation. The receptors come from a human donor in good health (CMV status not recorded). Some clones in this sample may be carry-over from other donors' samples. Both conserved end residues are part of each CDR3. The D gene is left open where the match is weak. Clone size appears in some rows only: once, few, many, or a class for an expanded clone.

D,size,J,V,DNA,CDR3
NA,few,TRBJ2-7,TRBV7-8,TGTGCCAGCAGCTTAGCTACGGCTGGGGCTTCCGAGCAGTACTTC,CASSLATAGASEQYF
NA,many,TRBJ1-5,TRBV10-2,TGCGCCAGCAGTGAGACGGGCAATCAGCCCCAGCATTTT,CASSETGNQPQHF
TRBD2,NA,TRBJ2-1,TRBV7-9,TGTGCCAGCAGCTTAGAGAGCGGGGGGGCCTACAATGAGCAGTTCTTC,CASSLESGGAYNEQFF
NA,once,TRBJ1-6,TRBV7-9,TGTGCCAGCAGCATCCACGATTCAGGGGCGAGGTCACCCCTCCACTTT,CASSIHDSGARSPLHF
TRBD2,NA,TRBJ2-7,TRBV4-3,TGCGCCAGCAGCCAAGAAGCTAGCGGGGTCTACGAGCAGTACTTC,CASSQEASGVYEQYF
NA,many,TRBJ2-2,TRBV20-1,TGCAGTGCTAGAGTTGGAGGCAGGACAGACCCGACCGGGGAGCTGTTTTTT,CSARVGGRTDPTGELFF
NA,few,TRBJ2-5,TRBV28,TGTGCCAGCAGCCCCCGACAGCCGAGGGAGACCCAGTACTTC,CASSPRQPRETQYF
TRBD2,few,TRBJ2-2,TRBV6-5,TGTGCCAGCACCGAGACCCCCGGGACTAGCGGCCTTAAGGGAAAAACCGGGGAGCTGTTTTTT,CASTETPGTSGLKGKTGELFF
NA,NA,TRBJ2-3,TRBV7-9,TGTGCCAGCAGCGTGAGCACCACTAGCACAGATACGCAGTATTTT,CASSVSTTSTDTQYF
NA,many,TRBJ2-3,TRBV7-8,TGTGCCAGCAGCGTCCCTGGCGGTAGCACAGATACGCAGTATTTT,CASSVPGGSTDTQYF
NA,few,TRBJ1-4,TRBV10-3,TGTGCCATCAGTGAGCGACCAGGGAATGAAAAACTGTTTTTT,CAISERPGNEKLFF
NA,NA,TRBJ1-5,TRBV27,TGTGCCAGCAGTTTTATAGGGCTAGGACAGCCCCAGCATTTT,CASSFIGLGQPQHF
TRBD2,few,TRBJ2-1,TRBV6-2/TRBV6-3,TGTGCCAGCAGTTACGCCCTAGCGGGAGGCCCCAGGGATGAGCAGTTCTTC,CASSYALAGGPRDEQFF
TRBD1,NA,TRBJ2-5,TRBV12-3/TRBV12-4,TGTGCCAGCAGCCGAGACAGGGGTCCAGGGGAGACCCAGTACTTC,CASSRDRGPGETQYF
TRBD1,many,TRBJ1-4,TRBV7-8,TGTGCCAGCAGCCTGACAGGGAGCACTGAAAAACTGTTTTTT,CASSLTGSTEKLFF
NA,NA,TRBJ2-5,TRBV6-6,TGTGCCAGCAGAGACGAAATACAAGAGACCCAGTACTTC,CASRDEIQETQYF
TRBD1,few,TRBJ2-7,TRBV27,TGTGCCAGCACCCTTACCCCGGACAGGGTCAACGAGCAGTACTTC,CASTLTPDRVNEQYF
NA,NA,TRBJ2-7,TRBV7-9,TGTGCCAGCAGCTCCGGGACATTTCACGAGCAGTACTTC,CASSSGTFHEQYF
TRBD2,few,TRBJ2-2,TRBV12-3/TRBV12-4,TGTGCCAGCAGTTTCAAGCGGGGTGGTACCGGGGAGCTGTTTTTT,CASSFKRGGTGELFF
TRBD1,few,TRBJ1-1,TRBV7-9,TGTGCCAGCAGCTTCACAGGGGGCGGAAGGACGAACACTGAAGCTTTCTTT,CASSFTGGGRTNTEAFF
TRBD1,few,TRBJ1-1,TRBV27,TGTGCCAGCAGTGTAGACAGGGCATATCCTGAAGCTTTCTTT,CASSVDRAYPEAFF
NA,NA,TRBJ1-2,TRBV6-1,TGTGCCAGCAGTGACAGGGACCCCCATGGCTACACCTTC,CASSDRDPHGYTF
TRBD2,NA,TRBJ2-3,TRBV7-9,TGTGCCAGCAGCCCGACGTTAAGCGGGGAATCGGGGAATACGCAGTATTTT,CASSPTLSGESGNTQYF
NA,NA,TRBJ1-6,TRBV5-6,TGTGCCAGCAGCTTGGGCAGGGGTGCTTCACCCCTCCACTTT,CASSLGRGASPLHF
NA,NA,TRBJ1-1,TRBV7-8,TGTGCCAGCAGCTACAGGGTTGGGCCCGGCACTGAAGCTTTCTTT,CASSYRVGPGTEAFF
NA,NA,TRBJ1-2,TRBV4-3,TGCGCCAGCAGCCAAGAAGGCACTCCTAACTATGGCTACACCTTC,CASSQEGTPNYGYTF
NA,NA,TRBJ1-1,TRBV30,TGTGCCGGAACAGGGATAACTGAAGCTTTCTTT,CAGTGITEAFF
TRBD1,few,TRBJ1-6,TRBV19,TGTGCCAGTAGGTCTGTCGCTCCGGACAGGGTGGCGGCCGTGTCACCCCTCCACTTT,CASRSVAPDRVAAVSPLHF
NA,few,TRBJ2-1,TRBV7-2,TGTGCCAGCAGCTTGTTTCAGGGGAGGCAGAACAATGAGCAGTTCTTC,CASSLFQGRQNNEQFF
TRBD1,many,TRBJ1-1,TRBV29-1,TGCAGCGGGGGGACAGGGCGGAACACTGAAGCTTTCTTT,CSGGTGRNTEAFF
TRBD1,many,TRBJ1-2,TRBV19,TGTGCCAGTAACTATCCGGGACAGGGAGGCTATGGCTACACCTTC,CASNYPGQGGYGYTF
NA,NA,TRBJ2-3,TRBV7-2,TGTGCCAGCAACTTAGGCCATGGGGGGGCTTTCACAGATACGCAGTATTTT,CASNLGHGGAFTDTQYF
NA,NA,TRBJ2-3,TRBV9,TGTGCCAGCAGCCCTGAAGGCTTCCTACAGTATGAAGATACGCAGTATTTT,CASSPEGFLQYEDTQYF
NA,NA,TRBJ2-5,TRBV5-1,TGCGCCAGCAGCTTGGCGACTCTCCAAGAGACCCAGTACTTC,CASSLATLQETQYF
NA,NA,TRBJ1-1,TRBV7-6,TGTGCCACCTGTGCCGGGGCCTTGACTGAAGCTTTCTTT,CATCAGALTEAFF
TRBD1,NA,TRBJ2-7,TRBV7-8,TGTGCCAGCAGCCGAGGGACAGGCGAGCAGTACTTC,CASSRGTGEQYF
NA,many,TRBJ2-3,TRBV7-2,TGTGCCAGCAGCTTTCACGGGAGCACAGATACGCAGTATTTT,CASSFHGSTDTQYF
NA,NA,TRBJ2-5,TRBV11-1,TGTGCCAGCAGCTTGTCGGGCGAAAAGACCCAGTACTTC,CASSLSGEKTQYF
TRBD1,few,TRBJ1-1,TRBV11-1,TGTGCCAGCAGCGACCCCGGGACAGGGCGAACTGAAGCTTTCTTT,CASSDPGTGRTEAFF
NA,few,TRBJ2-2,TRBV7-2,TGTGCCAGCAGCTATCCTGCGGGTAACACCGGGGAGCTGTTTTTT,CASSYPAGNTGELFF
TRBD2,many,TRBJ2-1,TRBV4-1,TGCGCCAGCAGCCAAAGTGTAGCGGGGGCCGACAATGAGCAGTTCTTC,CASSQSVAGADNEQFF
NA,few,TRBJ1-1,TRBV5-1,TGCGCCAGCAGCTCGACCCTGGGGAAGACTGAAGCTTTCTTT,CASSSTLGKTEAFF
NA,few,TRBJ2-5,TRBV7-3,TGTGCCAGCAGCTTGTCCGGCGGACCGCAAGAGACCCAGTACTTC,CASSLSGGPQETQYF
TRBD2,few,TRBJ2-5,TRBV6-2/TRBV6-3,TGTGCCAGCAGTCCCCACCCCGACAGAGTGACTAGCGGGGACCCAGAGACCCAGTACTTC,CASSPHPDRVTSGDPETQYF
NA,few,TRBJ2-7,TRBV20-1,TGCAGTGCTAGAGATCGAGTACGAACAGGGAAGGCGTACGAGCAGTACTTC,CSARDRVRTGKAYEQYF
NA,NA,TRBJ1-2,TRBV28,TGTGCCAGCAGTTCGACAGAAAGCTATGGCTACACCTTC,CASSSTESYGYTF
NA,NA,TRBJ2-1,TRBV4-2,TGTGCCAGCAGCCAAGGGACAACCAGCTCCTACAATGAGCAGTTCTTC,CASSQGTTSSYNEQFF
TRBD2,few,TRBJ2-7,TRBV7-2,TGTGCCAGCAGCTTAGCGCTAATCGGGAGCGGGAGCTCCTACGAGCAGTACTTC,CASSLALIGSGSSYEQYF
NA,NA,TRBJ2-7,TRBV7-8,TGTGCCAGCAGCTTGGTCGGGGGAGGATCCTACGAGCAGTACTTC,CASSLVGGGSYEQYF
NA,NA,TRBJ1-2,TRBV4-3,TGCGCCAGCAGCCAAGACAGGGGTTATGGCTACACCTTC,CASSQDRGYGYTF